This T cell receptor (beta chain) was identified during a study of a mutant IDH1 vaccine in newly diagnosed glioma. Time point in this sample: week 23, last vaccination. Doses comprised 300 ug of mutant IDH1 20-mer peptide each, plus topical imiquimod. Remarks on this clone: Its target is unknown.

Clones were sequenced by immunoSEQ multiplex PCR, and TCRdb holds only the in-frame ones, with some missing. The sample contains roughly 50,000 clones, about three quarters of which appear only once. This sequence originates from a woman between 35 and 50 years old with glioma. Some clones in this sample may be carry-over from other donors' samples. The specimen comprised PBMCs, sampled from a glioma patient whose treatment included an IDH1 peptide vaccine.

The chain's CDR3 is CASSTGTAYGYTF. Here the CDR3 DNA reads TGTGCCAGCAGCACCGGGACAGCCTATGGCTACACCTTC. This rearrangement joins TRBV6-1 to TRBJ1-2; the match to TRBD1 covers 7 bases. Trimming took 6 bases from V and 4 from J; bases not matched to a gene: 5. In germline, CDR1 is MNHNS, CDR2 SASEGT. The CDR3 runs to 13 residues.